The 4 T cell receptor beta chains presented below share a single source sample, sequenced in a study of tumor and adjacent non-tumor tissue in lung cancer. This sample's RNA came from whole unsorted tissue. A modified ARM-PCR protocol with three rounds of nested PCR amplified TCRbeta. TCRdb independently ran MiXCR on the multiplex PCR reads; one entry per CDR3 protein. The top ten hold 13% of the sample, which has 65,000 to 95,000 distinct CDR3 sequences, around 85% seen once. Sequenced: lung tumor tissue. These receptor sequences come from a woman between 45 and 65 years old with non-small cell lung cancer.

About this clonotype: The missing conserved phenylalanine or tryptophan at the end of this CDR3 makes a read error likely. The chain joins TRBV20-1 to TRBJ2-3; maybe TRBD2 (6 bases). The CDR3 is 14 amino acids. Looked up from germline, CDR1 is DFQATT and CDR2 is SNEGSKA (reference sequence). V was pared by 3 bases and J by 6 bases, with 16 bases between. The CDR3: CSASPISGGDTQYI. CDR3 in DNA: TGCAGTGCTAGCCCTATTAGCGGCGGGGATACGCAGTATATT.

Points on this clonotype: The CDR3 does not end in the conserved phenylalanine or tryptophan, so this is likely a read error. Because the CDR3's place on the DNA is in doubt, the DNA is left out and the CDR3 is given as listed by TCRdb. The gene calls are TRBV20-1 and TRBJ2-5; the table's D gene call, TRBD1, was not cross checked with the DNA. The length of the CDR3 is 19 amino acids, counting both ends. CDR1 DFQATT and CDR2 SNEGSKA come from the germline V gene (reference sequence). CDR3 protein: CSARGQVRSQPELQETQYY.

A remark on this clonotype: Germline is not matched at one junction end, which may reflect a read error. This rearrangement joins TRBV11-2 to TRBJ1-5; D gene uncertain. The CDR3 has 15 amino acids. Germline V gene data show CDR1 as SGHAT and CDR2 as FQNNGV. CDR3 sequence reads: CTSSLAGRVNQPQHF. In DNA form, the CDR3 reads TGTACCAGTAGCTTAGCGGGCCGAGTCAATCAGCCCCAGCATTTT.

A remark on this clonotype: The conserved phenylalanine or tryptophan normally closing the CDR3 is absent here, so this likely arose from a read error. The J gene is TRBJ1-2, the V gene TRBV28; 9 bases fit TRBD1. The CDR3 has 14 residues. Germline V gives CDR1 MDHEN, CDR2 SYDVKM. The CDR3 bases are TGTGCTAGCAGCCTCTCGGGACAGGGCTATGGCTACACCATC. Translated, it gives CASSLSGQGYGYTI.